The next 27 T cell receptor beta chains were all read from a single sample in a study of CD4 and CD8 cells across lung adenocarcinoma regions. MiXCR was run by TCRdb on the PCR reads, yielding one entry per CDR3 protein. The sample contains 21,000 or so distinct CDR3 sequences, around half of which appear only once. The sample was CD8+ T cells from the center of a lung tumor. The receptor set was obtained from a female donor with lung adenocarcinoma. The CD4 and CD8 labels of this study may be unreliable.

Of note for this clonotype: Possible read error: a much larger clone is one base away. The chain has TRBV28 and TRBJ2-1; 9 nucleotides align to TRBD2. The better agreement between TRBJ2-7 and the DNA end casts doubt on the J call. Germline V gene lookup returns CDR1 MDHEN and CDR2 SYDVKM. The CDR3 has 12 residues. The CDR3 sequence: CAPSGIRDEQYF. For the CDR3, the DNA is TGTGCCCCTAGCGGGATTCGCGATGAGCAGTACTTC.

This clonotype was seen ten or more times. CDR3 protein: CASSLDRRYGYTF. The CDR3 DNA follows: TGTGCCAGCAGTCTGGACCGTCGCTATGGCTACACCTTC. V gene TRBV6-1 combines with J gene TRBJ1-2; D remains ambiguous. Germline V lookup: CDR1 MNHNS, CDR2 SASEGT. V lost 5 bases and J 4 bases, leaving 11 bases between the germline ends. CDR3 length equals 13 residues.

A note on this clonotype: An end of the junction differs from the germline gene, which may be a read error. V and J are TRBV6-1 and TRBJ2-1; 7 bases fit TRBD1. Germline V gene sequence: CDR1 MNHNS, CDR2 SASEGT. This CDR3 contains 14 residues. CDR3 sequence: CASSETTGDNEQFF. The DNA for the CDR3 is TGTGCCAGCAGTGAAACCACAGGGGACAACGAGCAGTTCTTC.

This chain links TRBV23-1 with TRBJ1-2; D remains unclear. TRBV23-1 is classed as an ORF, of uncertain function. V was trimmed by 0 bases and J by 0 bases, leaving 11 bases between them. The CDR3 runs 16 residues. CDR3 in amino acids: CASSQSQVLANYGYTF. The CDR3 region has the DNA TGCGCCAGCAGTCAATCCCAAGTACTAGCTAACTATGGCTACACCTTC.

This clonotype was counted between two and nine times. CDR3 DNA sequence: TGCGCCAGCTTTTTTTGTCCGACGAACAATGAGCAGTTCTTC. This codes for CASFFCPTNNEQFF. The V gene is TRBV10-1, the J gene TRBJ2-1; D gene uncertain. The germline gives CDR1 WNHNN, CDR2 SYGVQD (reference sequence). V lost 8 bases, J lost 5 bases, and 16 bases lay in between. The CDR3 runs to 14 residues.

Comments on this clonotype: The junction and the germline gene differ at one end; a read error may be behind it. The rearrangement uses TRBV10-1 and TRBJ2-3, with D possibly TRBD1 on 5 matching bases. This CDR3 has 14 amino acids. Germline V CDR1 and CDR2: WNHNN, SYGVQD (reference sequence). CDR3 sequence (DNA): TGCGCCAGCAAGGGGCTGCAAGCCCCAGACACGCAGTATTTC. Protein product: CASKGLQAPDTQYF.

This chain connects TRBV7-6 to TRBJ2-5, with D unclear. Between the trimmed V and J ends, which lost 2 bases and 11 bases, there was a span of 21 bases. The CDR3 consists of 15 residues. Germline assignment: CDR1 SGHVS and CDR2 FNYEAQ. The DNA for the CDR3 is TGTGCCAGCAGCTTAACACGGCTTCCATACAATGAGCAGTACTTC. This translates into CASSLTRLPYNEQYF.

V and J are TRBV10-1 and TRBJ2-1, with TRBD1 identical over 8 bases. The tail of the sequence fits TRBJ2-5 better, so the J call may be wrong. The germline V gene has CDR1 WNHNN and CDR2 SYGVQD (reference sequence). The CDR3 extends over 14 amino acids. CDR3 coding DNA: TGCGCCAGCAGTGATTCAGACAGGGGAGAGACCCAGTACTTC. Translated: CASSDSDRGETQYF.

There are a few counts of this clonotype. This rearrangement joins TRBV18 to TRBJ1-3; D is uncertain. V was shortened by 3 bases and J by 1 base, with 10 bases between the two germline ends. The CDR3 totals 15 residues. Germline V lookup: CDR1 KGHSH, CDR2 LQKENI. Here the CDR3 reads CASSPAAGSGNTIYF. CDR3 coding DNA: TGTGCCAGCTCACCGGCCGCGGGGTCTGGAAACACCATATATTTT.

The rearrangement links TRBV6-1 to TRBJ2-3; TRBD1 or TRBD2 may be the D gene (7 bases each). Trimming removed 2 bases from V and 2 bases from J, with 17 bases in between. Germline loops: CDR1 MNHNS, CDR2 SASEGT. CDR3 length: 17 residues. CDR3 sequence (DNA): TGTGCCAGCAGTGAACGGGGAGGGGGCAGCTCCACAGATACGCAGTATTTT. Translating gives CASSERGGGSSTDTQYF.

CDR3 nucleotide sequence: TGTGCCAGCAGTGAGCCCGGGACAGGGAGCTACGAGCAGTACTTC. It codes for CASSEPGTGSYEQYF. V gene TRBV6-1 combines with J gene TRBJ2-7; 9 nucleotides line up with TRBD1. Germline CDR1 and CDR2: MNHNS and SASEGT. The CDR3 totals 15 residues. V lost 3 bases and J lost 3; bases outside the gene matches: 6.

This clonotype was seen more than once but under ten times. V usage is TRBV12-3 or TRBV12-4 and J usage is TRBJ2-3; 11 bases align to TRBD2. The CDR3 consists of 18 residues. The V and J ends lost 3 bases and 3 bases, in that order; junction bases with no gene match: 11. Here the CDR3 DNA reads TGTGCCAGCAGTTTGTGGGTAGCGGGAGGGCCAGGGACAGATACGCAGTATTTT. It translates to CASSLWVAGGPGTDTQYF.

This clonotype showed up just once. Mismatch with germline at one junction end may stem from a read error. This chain uses TRBV6-1 with TRBJ2-3; TRBD1 might be the D (7 bases). Per germline, CDR1 MNHNS and CDR2 SASEGT. The CDR3 is 16 residues long. The CDR3 here is CASEGLGGRDSETQYF. CDR3 sequence (DNA): TGTGCCAGCGAGGGGCTAGGGGGCAGGGACTCAGAGACGCAGTATTTC.

The V gene is TRBV27, the J gene TRBJ2-4; D possibly uses TRBD1 or TRBD2 (5 bases each). The germline V gene has CDR1 MNHEY and CDR2 SMNVEV (reference sequence). V was clipped by 6 bases and J by 3 bases, with 15 bases between them. The CDR3 is 15 amino acids. The CDR3 DNA sequence: TGTGCCAGCAGGCCGGGGCTAGGAGTCAAAAACATTCAGTACTTC. It yields the protein CASRPGLGVKNIQYF.

As concerns this clonotype: At one boundary the junction diverges from the germline segment, which might be a read error. The rearrangement joins TRBV6-1 to TRBJ2-3, with unresolved D. CDR3 size: 14 residues. In germline, CDR1 is MNHNS, CDR2 SASEGT. The DNA for the CDR3 is TGTGCCAGCAGTACCTGGGATCGAACAAATACGCAGTACTTT. Amino acids: CASSTWDRTNTQYF.

As to this clonotype: Germline is not matched at one junction end, which may reflect a read error. The chain joins TRBV27 to TRBJ2-5; tentatively, D is TRBD1 (7 bases). The CDR3 has 15 residues. Germline assignment: CDR1 MNHEY and CDR2 SMNVEV (reference sequence). The CDR3 loop is CGRGQGGSDQETQYF. CDR3 coding DNA: TGTGGCAGGGGTCAGGGGGGCAGTGACCAAGAGACCCAGTACTTT.

This clonotype was observed a few times. This rearrangement joins TRBV4-2 to TRBJ2-6; D not certain. CDR1 LGHNA and CDR2 YNFKEQ come from the germline V gene. This CDR3 region has 12 residues. The V end was cut by 4 bases, the J end by 10 bases, with 8 bases between. This CDR3 reads CASSPEGNVLTF. CDR3 DNA sequence: TGTGCCAGCAGCCCGGAAGGAAACGTCCTGACTTTC.

There are many counts of this clonotype. The chain has TRBV4-1 and TRBJ2-5, with TRBD1 identical over 9 bases. Near its end, the DNA agrees better with TRBJ2-7, so the J call may be wrong. The CDR3 runs 14 residues. Germline CDR1 and CDR2: MGHRA and YSYEKL. The CDR3 is CASSPWTGAGEQYV. The CDR3 coding sequence is TGCGCCAGCAGCCCCTGGACAGGGGCCGGCGAGCAGTACGTC.

The chain links TRBV6-1 to TRBJ2-4; TRBD1 agrees at 9 bases. Germline loops: CDR1 MNHNS, CDR2 SASEGT. The CDR3 has 16 residues. V was pared by 8 bases and J by 13 bases, with 21 bases of the junction left unmatched. The DNA for the CDR3 is TGTGCCAGCGGGGCGCACCGGGACAGGGCCCAAAACACCCAGTACTTC. Its translation: CASGAHRDRAQNTQYF.

This clonotype was seen many times. CDR3 residues: CASGKRASFSGANVLTF. The CDR3 DNA reads TGTGCCAGCGGGAAGCGGGCGAGTTTCTCTGGGGCCAACGTCCTGACTTTC. This sequence joins TRBV6-1 and TRBJ2-6, with D possibly TRBD2 on 6 matching bases. Germline lookup yields CDR1 MNHNS and CDR2 SASEGT. With 8 bases removed from V and 0 bases from J, the gap between germline ends came to 17 bases. The CDR3 contains 17 residues.

Concerning this clonotype itself: A junction end diverges from the germline sequence, so it may reflect a read error. This sequence joins TRBV10-1 and TRBJ2-3, with D perhaps matching TRBD1 or TRBD2 (5 bases each). Germline assignment: CDR1 WNHNN and CDR2 SYGVQD (reference sequence). This CDR3 contains 14 residues. The CDR3 DNA follows: TGCGCCAGCACGGGGCGGCGAGACCAAGATACGCAGTATTTC. Translation gives CASTGRRDQDTQYF.

A word on this clonotype: One end of the junction does not line up with germline, which may come from a read error. The chain has TRBV6-1 and TRBJ2-4, with D possibly TRBD2 on 5 matching bases. This CDR3 contains 15 residues. CDR1 and CDR2 from the germline V gene are MNHNS and SASEGT. In DNA form, the CDR3 reads TGTGCCAGGAGTGGTAGGAGCGGTGCCCAAAACACCCAGTACTTC. Its translation is CARSGRSGAQNTQYF.

The chain carries TRBV6-5 and TRBJ2-1; no clear D. CDR1 and CDR2 (germline): MNHEY, SVGAGI. The length of the CDR3 is 15 residues. Trimming stripped 0 bases from V and 1 base from J, with 7 bases between. CDR3 residues: CASSYSGISYNEQFF. The CDR3 DNA reads TGTGCCAGCAGTTACTCTGGGATATCCTACAATGAGCAGTTCTTC.

The gene calls are TRBV27 and TRBJ2-3; D is uncertain. The J call is doubtful: the DNA matches TRBJ2-4 better. The germline gives CDR1 MNHEY, CDR2 SMNVEV (reference sequence). This CDR3 is 15 amino acids long. CDR3 in DNA: TGTGCCAGCAGTTTAAGACACGGAGTCAAAGATATTCAGTACTTC. This codes for CASSLRHGVKDIQYF.

The V gene is TRBV6-1, the J gene TRBJ2-1; no reliable D call. The end of the DNA is better explained by TRBJ2-7, so the J call may be wrong. Germline V gene lookup returns CDR1 MNHNS and CDR2 SASEGT. The CDR3 is made up of 13 amino acids. This CDR3 reads CASSLQQPYEQYF. CDR3 nucleotides: TGTGCCAGCAGTCTCCAACAGCCCTACGAGCAGTACTTC.

V usage is TRBV12-3 or TRBV12-4 and J usage is TRBJ2-1; D is undetermined. The CDR3 covers 15 residues. Trimming took off 3 bases at V and 5 bases at J, with 14 bases between the two ends. CDR3 bases: TGTGCCAGCAGTTTTGGATTATCGGATAACAATGAGCAGTTCTTC. Translated, it gives CASSFGLSDNNEQFF.

Notes on this clonotype: One junction end does not reproduce the germline sequence, and a read error may be involved. The chain has TRBV12-3 or TRBV12-4 and TRBJ2-5; TRBD2 aligns across 10 bases. CDR3 size: 17 residues. DNA of the CDR3: TGTGCCAGCAGTTTAGGCGGGCTAGCGGGAGATCAAAAGACCCTGTCCTTC. Its translation: CASSLGGLAGDQKTLSF.